Following are 4 T cell receptor beta chains from one sample sequenced in a study of Tregs in tolerant kidney transplant recipients. This table comes from immunoSEQ multiplex PCR, and its TCRdb copy is limited to in-frame clones, with some not included. The table shows over 60,000 clones, with 85% to 90% occurring only once. This specimen was CD4+ T cells from blood, taken before the transplant. These TCRs come from a human donor who received a combined kidney and bone marrow transplant.

The CDR3 region is CASSRIQGTEAFF. CDR3 bases: TGTGCCAGCAGCCGAATACAGGGGACTGAAGCTTTCTTT. The chain recombines TRBV7-9 with TRBJ1-1, with 7 bases that match TRBD1. The junction had 5 bases not matched to a gene; V was cut back by 5 bases and J by 5 bases. CDR3 length: 13 amino acids. CDR1 SEHNR and CDR2 FQNEAQ come from the germline V gene (reference sequence).

The CDR3 reads CASSLDRVWGNQPQHF. The CDR3 bases are TGTGCCAGCAGCTTAGACAGGGTTTGGGGCAATCAGCCCCAGCATTTT. The J gene is TRBJ1-5, the V gene TRBV7-2, with D tentatively TRBD1 (6 bases). The CDR3 spans 16 residues. Trimming stripped 1 base from V and 2 bases from J, with 12 bases between. Germline CDR1 reads SGHTA; CDR2 reads FQGNSA.

The genes are TRBV30 and TRBJ2-1; a weak D match, TRBD2 (6 bases). The CDR3 contains 13 residues. V dropped 1 base and J dropped 6 bases, with 10 bases sitting between them. In germline, CDR1 is GTSNPN, CDR2 SVGIG (reference sequence). The CDR3 sequence is CAWSAGLVNEQFF. CDR3 DNA sequence: TGTGCCTGGAGTGCGGGACTGGTCAATGAGCAGTTCTTC.

This rearrangement joins TRBV2 to TRBJ1-1; D remains unclear. The CDR3 has 15 residues. Trimming shortened V by 3 bases and J by 2 bases, and 13 bases separated the two germline ends. Germline V gives CDR1 SNHLY, CDR2 FYNNEI. The CDR3 loop reads CASSERGGSNTEAFF. CDR3 in DNA: TGTGCCAGCAGTGAGCGGGGAGGGAGCAACACTGAAGCTTTCTTT.